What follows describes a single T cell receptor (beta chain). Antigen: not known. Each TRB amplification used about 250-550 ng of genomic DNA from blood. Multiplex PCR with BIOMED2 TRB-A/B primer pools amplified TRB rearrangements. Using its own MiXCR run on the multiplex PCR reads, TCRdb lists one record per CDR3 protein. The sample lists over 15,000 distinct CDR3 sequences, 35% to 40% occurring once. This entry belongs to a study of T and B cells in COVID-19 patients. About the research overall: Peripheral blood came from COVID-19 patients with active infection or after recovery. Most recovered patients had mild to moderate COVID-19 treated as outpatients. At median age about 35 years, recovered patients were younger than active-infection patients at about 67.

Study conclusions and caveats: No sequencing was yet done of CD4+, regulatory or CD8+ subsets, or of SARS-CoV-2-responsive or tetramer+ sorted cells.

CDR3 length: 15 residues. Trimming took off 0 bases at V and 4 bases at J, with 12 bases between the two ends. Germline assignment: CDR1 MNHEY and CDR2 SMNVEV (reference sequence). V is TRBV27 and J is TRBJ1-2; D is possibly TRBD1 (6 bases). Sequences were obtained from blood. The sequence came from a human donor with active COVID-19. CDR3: CASSLSKQGSYGYTF. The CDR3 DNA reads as TGTGCCAGCAGTTTATCGAAGCAGGGGAGCTATGGCTACACCTTC.